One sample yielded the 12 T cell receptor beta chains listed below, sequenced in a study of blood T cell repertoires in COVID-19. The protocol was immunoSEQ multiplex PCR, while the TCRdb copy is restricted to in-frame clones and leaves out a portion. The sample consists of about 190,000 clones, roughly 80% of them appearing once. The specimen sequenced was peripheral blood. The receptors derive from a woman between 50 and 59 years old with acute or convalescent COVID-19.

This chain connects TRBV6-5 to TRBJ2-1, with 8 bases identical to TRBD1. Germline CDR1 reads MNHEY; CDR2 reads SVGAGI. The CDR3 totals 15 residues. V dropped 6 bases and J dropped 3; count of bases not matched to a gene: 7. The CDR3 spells CASSFGQGNYNEQFF. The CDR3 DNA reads TGTGCCAGCAGCTTCGGACAGGGAAACTACAATGAGCAGTTCTTC.

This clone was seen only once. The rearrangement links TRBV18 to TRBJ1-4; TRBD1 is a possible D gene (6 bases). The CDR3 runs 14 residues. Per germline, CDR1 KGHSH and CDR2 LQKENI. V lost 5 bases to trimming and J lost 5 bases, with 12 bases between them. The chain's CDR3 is CASSSGTLNEKLFF. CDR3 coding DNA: TGTGCCAGCTCATCTGGGACACTAAATGAAAAACTGTTTTTT.

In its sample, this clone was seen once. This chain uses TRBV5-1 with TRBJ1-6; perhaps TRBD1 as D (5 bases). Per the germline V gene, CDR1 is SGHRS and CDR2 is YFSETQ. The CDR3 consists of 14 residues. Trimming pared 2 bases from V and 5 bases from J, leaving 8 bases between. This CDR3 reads CASSFGGHNSPLHF. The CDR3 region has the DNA TGCGCCAGCAGCTTCGGGGGACATAATTCACCCCTCCACTTT.

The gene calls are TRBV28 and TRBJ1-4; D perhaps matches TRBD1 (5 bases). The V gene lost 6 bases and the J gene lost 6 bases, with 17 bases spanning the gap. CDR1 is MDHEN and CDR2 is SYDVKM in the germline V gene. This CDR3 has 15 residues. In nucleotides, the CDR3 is TGTGCCAGCAGACCCACCAGGGTGGGTCATGAAAAACTGTTTTTT. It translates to CASRPTRVGHEKLFF.

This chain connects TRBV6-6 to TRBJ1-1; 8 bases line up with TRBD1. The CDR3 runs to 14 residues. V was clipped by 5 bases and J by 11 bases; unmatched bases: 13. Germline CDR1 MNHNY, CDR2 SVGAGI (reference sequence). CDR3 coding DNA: TGTGCCAGCAGTGGGACAGGTGACCAAATAGCTGCTTTCTTT. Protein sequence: CASSGTGDQIAAFF.

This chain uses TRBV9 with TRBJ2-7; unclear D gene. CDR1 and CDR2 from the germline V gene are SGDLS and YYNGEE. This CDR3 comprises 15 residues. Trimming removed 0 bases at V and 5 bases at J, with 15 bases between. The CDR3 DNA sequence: TGTGCCAGCAGCGTAGAAGTAGCCGCCCTCGACGAGCAGTACTTC. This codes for CASSVEVAALDEQYF.

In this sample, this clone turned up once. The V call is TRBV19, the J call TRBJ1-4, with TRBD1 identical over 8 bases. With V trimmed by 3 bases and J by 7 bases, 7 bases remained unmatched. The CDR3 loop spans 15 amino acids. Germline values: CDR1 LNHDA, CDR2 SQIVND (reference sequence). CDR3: CASSIPQGAGEKLFF. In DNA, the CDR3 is TGTGCCAGTAGTATTCCCCAGGGGGCTGGTGAAAAACTGTTTTTT.

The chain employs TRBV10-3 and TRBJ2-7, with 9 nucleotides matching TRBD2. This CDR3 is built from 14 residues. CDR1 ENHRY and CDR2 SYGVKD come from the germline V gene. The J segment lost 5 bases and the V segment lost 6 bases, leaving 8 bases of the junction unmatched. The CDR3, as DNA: TGTGCCATCAGGGAAGGGCTAGCGGGAAACGAGCAGTACTTC. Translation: CAIREGLAGNEQYF.

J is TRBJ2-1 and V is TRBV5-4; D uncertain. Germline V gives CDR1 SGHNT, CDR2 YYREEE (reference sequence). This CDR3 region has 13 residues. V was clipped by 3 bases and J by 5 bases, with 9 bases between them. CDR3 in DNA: TGTGCCAGCAGCTCGCGTATGGACAATGAGCAGTTCTTC. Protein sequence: CASSSRMDNEQFF.

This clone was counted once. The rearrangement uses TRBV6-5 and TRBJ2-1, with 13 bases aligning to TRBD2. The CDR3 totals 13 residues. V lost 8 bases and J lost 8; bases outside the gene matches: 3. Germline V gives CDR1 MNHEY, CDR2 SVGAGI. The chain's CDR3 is CASGLAGVYEQFF. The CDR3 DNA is TGTGCCAGCGGACTAGCGGGAGTCTATGAGCAGTTCTTC.

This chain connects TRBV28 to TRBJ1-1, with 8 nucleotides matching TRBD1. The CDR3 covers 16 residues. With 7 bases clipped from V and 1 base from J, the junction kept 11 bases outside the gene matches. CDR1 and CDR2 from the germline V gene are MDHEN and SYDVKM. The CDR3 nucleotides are TGTGCCAGCACCTCTCCTACAGGGGGGGCGAACACTGAAGCTTTCTTT. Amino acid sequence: CASTSPTGGANTEAFF.

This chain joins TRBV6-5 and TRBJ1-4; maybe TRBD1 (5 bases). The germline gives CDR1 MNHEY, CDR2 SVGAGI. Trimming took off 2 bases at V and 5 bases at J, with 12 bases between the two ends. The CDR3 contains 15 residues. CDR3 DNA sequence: TGTGCCAGCAGTTACGCCGGGACTTCAAATGAAAAACTGTTTTTT. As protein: CASSYAGTSNEKLFF.